The T cell receptor beta chain described here comes from a study of shared clonotypes between healthy human individuals. Whole-study findings and limits: Clonotype sharing across donors was expected to vary with sequencing depth.

Trimming removed 7 bases at V and 2 bases at J, with 12 bases between. The CDR3 sequence is 14 residues long. Looked up from germline, CDR1 is MDHEN and CDR2 is SYDVKM. In the case of this clone: Its antigen is as yet unknown.

Template for every sorted-subset replicate PCR totaled around 200 ng DNA, roughly 30,000 T cell genomes. This table comes from immunoSEQ multiplex PCR, and its TCRdb copy is limited to in-frame clones, with some not included. This table has 2 million to 2.5 million clones, 80% to 95% appearing once. This TCR was sampled from a man aged 18 to 29 in good health. Some clones in this sample may be carry-over from other donors' samples. The chain links TRBV28 to TRBJ1-3, with no clear D. The sequencing sample was made of naive CD4+ T cells from PBMCs. Subset in this sample: CD45RA+ positively selected. CDR3 amino acids: CASIPQNTGNTIYF. CDR3 DNA: TGTGCCAGCATCCCTCAAAATACTGGAAACACCATATATTTT. The whole variable domain, filled in from reference TRBV28 and TRBJ1-3, reads DVKVTQSSRYLVKRTGEKVFLECVQDMDHENMFWYRQDPGLGLRLIYFSYDVKMKEKGDIPEGYSVSREKKERFSLILESASTNQTSMYLCASIPQNTGNTIYFGEGSWLTVV.